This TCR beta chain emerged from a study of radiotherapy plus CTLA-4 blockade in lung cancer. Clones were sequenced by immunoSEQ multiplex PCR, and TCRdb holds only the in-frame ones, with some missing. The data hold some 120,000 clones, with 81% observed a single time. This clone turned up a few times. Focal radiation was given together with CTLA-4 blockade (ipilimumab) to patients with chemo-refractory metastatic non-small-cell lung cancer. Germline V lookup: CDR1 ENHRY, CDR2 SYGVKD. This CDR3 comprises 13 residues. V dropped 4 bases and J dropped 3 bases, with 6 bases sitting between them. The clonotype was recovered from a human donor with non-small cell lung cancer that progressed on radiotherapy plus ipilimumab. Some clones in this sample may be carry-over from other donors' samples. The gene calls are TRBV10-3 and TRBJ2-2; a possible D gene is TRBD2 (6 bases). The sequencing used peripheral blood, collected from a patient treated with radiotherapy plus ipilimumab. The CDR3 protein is CAISGGDTGELFF. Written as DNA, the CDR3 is TGTGCCATCAGTGGCGGGGACACCGGGGAGCTGTTTTTT.